These 28 T cell receptor beta chains were all obtained from the same sample, sequenced in a study of blood T cell repertoires in COVID-19. The repertoire was sequenced with immunoSEQ multiplex PCR; TCRdb's copy has only in-frame clones and lacks some. In the table there are 250,000 or so clones, around 90% of which are singletons. The sample was peripheral blood. These receptors were taken from a woman aged 55 to 70 with COVID-19, enrolled during active disease.

The chain couples TRBV29-1 to TRBJ1-5; 8 positions agree with TRBD1. V lost 6 bases and J lost 0; bases outside the gene matches: 4. Germline values: CDR1 SQVTM, CDR2 ANQGSEA. There are 14 residues in the CDR3. The DNA for the CDR3 is TGCAGCGTCCGACAGGGGAATAGCAATCAGCCCCAGCATTTT. Its translation is CSVRQGNSNQPQHF.

This clone was seen only once. V gene TRBV2 combines with J gene TRBJ1-1, with 7 bases that match TRBD1. The trim removed 6 bases at V and 1 base at J, leaving 2 bases unmatched. CDR1 and CDR2 from the germline V gene are SNHLY and FYNNEI. This CDR3 comprises 13 residues. The CDR3 DNA follows: TGTGCCAGCAGGAGGGGGCGGAACACTGAAGCTTTCTTT. Translation gives CASRRGRNTEAFF. Full variable domain (remainder filled in from reference TRBV2 and TRBJ1-1): EPEVTQTPSHQVTQMGQEVILRCVPISNHLYFYWYRQILGQKVEFLVSFYNNEISEKSEIFDDQFSVERPDGSNFTLKIRSTKLEDSAMYFCASRRGRNTEAFFGQGTRLTVV.

The gene calls are TRBV10-3 and TRBJ2-1; 15 nucleotides match TRBD2. In germline, CDR1 is ENHRY, CDR2 SYGVKD. CDR3 length equals 19 residues. With V trimmed by 3 bases and J by 5 bases, 11 bases remained unmatched. CDR3 nucleotides: TGTGCCATCAGTGATCGGGCGGGGACTAGCGGGGGGACCCACAATGAGCAGTTCTTC. This codes for CAISDRAGTSGGTHNEQFF.

The chain has TRBV15 and TRBJ1-2; the D is unclear. Germline CDR1 and CDR2: LNHNV and YYDKDF (reference sequence). The V end lost 1 base, the J end lost 0 bases, and 6 bases lay between the germline ends. The CDR3 runs to 14 residues. For the CDR3, the DNA is TGTGCCACCAGCAGAGGGCCAGCTAACTATGGCTACACCTTC. Amino acid sequence: CATSRGPANYGYTF.

The count of this clone is one. Other nucleotide sequences from this sample produce the same CDR3. The V call is TRBV3-1 (or the pseudogene TRBV3-2), the J call TRBJ1-1; D gene uncertain. Trimming cost V 1 base and J 1 base, with 7 bases left between them. CDR1 and CDR2 (germline): LGHDT, YNNKEL (reference sequence). This CDR3 comprises 14 residues. The CDR3 reads CASSQASRNTEAFF. In DNA, the CDR3 is TGTGCCAGCAGCCAAGCCTCCAGGAACACTGAAGCTTTCTTT.

The rearrangement joins TRBV6-2 or TRBV6-3 to TRBJ2-2, with a possible D match to TRBD1 (6 bases). CDR1 MNHEY and CDR2 SVGEGT come from the germline V gene. V was clipped by 6 bases and J by 3 bases, with 20 bases between them. The CDR3 length is 17 residues. The CDR3, as DNA: TGTGCCAGCAGCAGCCGGAGACAGGCCGCCGACACCGGGGAGCTGTTTTTT. Translated, it gives CASSSRRQAADTGELFF.

V and J are TRBV3-1 (or the pseudogene TRBV3-2) and TRBJ1-1; D is uncertain. V was trimmed by 4 bases and J by 10 bases, leaving 16 bases between them. Germline V gene lookup returns CDR1 LGHDT and CDR2 YNNKEL (reference sequence). This CDR3 comprises 13 residues. The CDR3 DNA reads TGTGCCAGCAGCCCTACTCGGCAGACGGGAGCTTTCTTT. Amino acids: CASSPTRQTGAFF.

The gene calls are TRBV30 and TRBJ2-7; 9 bases are a match to TRBD1. The CDR3 length is 15 residues. Germline V lookup: CDR1 GTSNPN, CDR2 SVGIG (reference sequence). Trimming cost V 0 bases and J 3 bases; bases outside gene matches: 6. The CDR3 bases are TGTGCCTGGAGTGTAGGAGGGACAGGGAGCTACGAGCAGTACTTC. The encoded protein is CAWSVGGTGSYEQYF.

The genes are TRBV10-2 and TRBJ1-6; TRBD1 matches at 9 bases. The CDR3 is 15 amino acids. Germline V gives CDR1 WSHSY, CDR2 SAAADI. Germline trimming cut 2 bases from V and 7 bases from J; bases unmatched to any gene: 3. CDR3 loop: CASSEPGQGNSPLHF. CDR3 coding DNA: TGCGCCAGCAGTGAGCCCGGACAGGGGAATTCACCCCTCCACTTT.

CDR3 sequence: CASSYQTNRGLYTIYF. The CDR3 DNA follows: TGTGCCAGCAGTTACCAAACCAACAGGGGTCTGTACACCATATATTTT. The chain recombines TRBV6-5 with TRBJ1-3; 7 bases are shared with TRBD1. The CDR3 has 16 residues. V dropped 2 bases and J dropped 8; count of bases not matched to a gene: 12. Per the germline V gene, CDR1 is MNHEY and CDR2 is SVGAGI.

The chain uses TRBV7-2 and TRBJ1-6, with D perhaps TRBD1 (5 bases). Germline V gives CDR1 SGHTA, CDR2 FQGNSA. The CDR3 is made up of 17 amino acids. Trimming pared 8 bases from V and 3 bases from J, leaving 20 bases between. The CDR3 region has the DNA TGTGCCAGCTCATTAAGGCGGGGCGGGAACTATAATTCACCCCTCCACTTT. The encoded protein is CASSLRRGGNYNSPLHF.

J is TRBJ1-3 and V is TRBV5-1; TRBD1 matches 10 bases. This CDR3 spans 15 amino acids. V lost 3 bases to trimming and J lost 8 bases; unmatched junction nucleotides: 8. Per the germline V gene, CDR1 is SGHRS and CDR2 is YFSETQ. The CDR3, as DNA: TGCGCCAGCAGCTCCGGGACAGGGGATGTATACACCATATATTTT. Translated, it gives CASSSGTGDVYTIYF.

This chain links TRBV5-5 with TRBJ1-3, with a possible D match to TRBD1 (6 bases). Germline V gene data show CDR1 as SGHKS and CDR2 as YYEKEE (reference sequence). The V end was cut by 4 bases, the J end by 4 bases, with 12 bases between. This CDR3 region has 14 residues. The CDR3 nucleotides are TGTGCCAGCAGCGTTCCAGGGGCCGGAAACACCATATATTTT. As protein: CASSVPGAGNTIYF.

DNA of the CDR3: TGTGCCAGTCGAAGCCATTATAGCGGGGAGACCGGGGAGCTGTTTTTT. The encoded protein is CASRSHYSGETGELFF. The rearrangement links TRBV19 to TRBJ2-2, with 8 positions matching TRBD2. Germline V gives CDR1 LNHDA, CDR2 SQIVND (reference sequence). V lost 8 bases to trimming and J lost 5 bases; unmatched junction nucleotides: 13. The CDR3 covers 16 residues.

The genes are TRBV25-1 and TRBJ2-1, with a tentative D call TRBD1 (6 bases). Germline CDR1 MGHDK, CDR2 SYGVNS. Trimming took off 5 bases at V and 8 bases at J, with 16 bases between the two ends. The CDR3 extends over 14 amino acids. In nucleotides, the CDR3 is TGTGCCAGCAGTAAAGAATCCCCAGGGGATGAGCAGTTCTTC. Amino acids: CASSKESPGDEQFF.

DNA for the CDR3: TGTGCCAGCAGCCCTAGCGGGAATCGAAACACCGGGGAGCTGTTTTTT. Translated, it gives CASSPSGNRNTGELFF. The chain carries TRBV27 and TRBJ2-2; 9 bases are a match to TRBD2. After removal of 6 bases from V and 2 bases from J, the junction contained 7 bases not matched to a gene. The CDR3 sequence is 16 residues long. Germline-derived CDR1 and CDR2 are MNHEY and SMNVEV (reference sequence).

The chain recombines TRBV6-1 with TRBJ2-5; the D gene is possibly TRBD2 (5 bases). Trimming stripped 2 bases from V and 4 bases from J, with 11 bases between. Germline CDR1 is MNHNS and CDR2 is SASEGT. This CDR3 has 14 amino acids. CDR3 sequence reads: CASSERGRGETQYF. The CDR3 DNA sequence: TGTGCCAGCAGTGAAAGAGGCCGGGGAGAGACCCAGTACTTC.

The rearrangement uses TRBV9 and TRBJ2-6; the D is unclear. Trimming shortened V by 0 bases and J by 0 bases, and 13 bases separated the two germline ends. This CDR3 comprises 18 residues. CDR1 SGDLS and CDR2 YYNGEE come from the germline V gene. CDR3 DNA: TGTGCCAGCAGCGTAGCTATCGGCGGAGCCTCTGGGGCCAACGTCCTGACTTTC. This codes for CASSVAIGGASGANVLTF.

This chain links TRBV19 with TRBJ1-2, with no clear D. CDR3 length: 14 residues. Trimming took off 4 bases at V and 2 bases at J, with 11 bases between the two ends. Germline V gives CDR1 LNHDA, CDR2 SQIVND (reference sequence). The CDR3 here is CASSKALENYGYTF. In DNA form, the CDR3 reads TGTGCCAGTAGTAAGGCGTTGGAGAACTATGGCTACACCTTC.

This chain joins TRBV7-8 and TRBJ2-3, with 13 bases fitting TRBD2. CDR3 length equals 18 residues. V gave up 1 base and J gave up 0 bases; unmatched junction bases: 4. The germline V gene has CDR1 SGHVS and CDR2 FQNEAQ. The CDR3 nucleotides are TGTGCCAGCAGCTTAGTAGGGGGACTAGCGGGGAGCACAGATACGCAGTATTTT. This codes for CASSLVGGLAGSTDTQYF.

The chain combines TRBV7-2 with TRBJ1-2; D is unresolved. Germline assignment: CDR1 SGHTA and CDR2 FQGNSA. The CDR3 loop spans 13 amino acids. The germline V and J ends were trimmed by 2 bases and 8 bases, with 12 bases remaining between them. The CDR3 region is CASSLNRRSGYTF. CDR3 sequence (DNA): TGTGCCAGCAGCTTAAACCGACGGAGCGGCTACACCTTC.

This clone appeared once. V and J are TRBV2 and TRBJ2-1; 12 bases fit TRBD2. This CDR3 comprises 15 residues. The germline CDR1 and CDR2 sequences are SNHLY and FYNNEI. V gave up 6 bases and J gave up 6 bases; unmatched junction bases: 6. CDR3 in amino acids: CASRASGGAVNEQFF. The CDR3 DNA is TGTGCCAGCAGGGCTAGCGGGGGGGCCGTCAATGAGCAGTTCTTC.

This rearrangement joins TRBV5-8 to TRBJ1-2; perhaps TRBD1 as D (6 bases). The CDR3 loop spans 12 amino acids. Germline-derived CDR1 and CDR2 are SGHTS and YDEGEE. V lost 10 bases and J 8 bases, leaving 18 bases between the germline ends. As DNA, the CDR3 is TGTGCCTTACCTTCCGGGACACGCGGCTACACCTTC. Its translation: CALPSGTRGYTF.

J is TRBJ2-1 and V is TRBV13, with TRBD1 matching over 9 bases. The length of the CDR3 is 15 residues. Germline trimming cut 2 bases from V and 7 bases from J; bases unmatched to any gene: 6. Germline lookup yields CDR1 PRHDT and CDR2 FYEKMQ (reference sequence). The CDR3 sequence is CASSLPGQGGNEQFF. CDR3 coding DNA: TGTGCCAGCAGCTTACCGGGACAGGGAGGTAATGAGCAGTTCTTC.

The chain employs TRBV19 and TRBJ1-1; 7 bases are shared with TRBD1. V shed 5 bases and J 2 bases; nucleotides not matched to a gene: 11. The length of the CDR3 is 16 residues. CDR1 and CDR2 from the germline V gene are LNHDA and SQIVND (reference sequence). CDR3 sequence (DNA): TGTGCCAGTAGTGGGTTACCGGGACAGCGAAACACTGAAGCTTTCTTT. Encoded protein: CASSGLPGQRNTEAFF.

The chain joins TRBV7-8 to TRBJ2-5; 12 nucleotides agree with TRBD2. This CDR3 comprises 17 residues. The V gene end was trimmed by 5 bases and the J gene end by 0 bases; junction bases not matched to a gene: 7. The germline gives CDR1 SGHVS, CDR2 FQNEAQ. The DNA of the CDR3 is TGTGCCAGCAGCCCAATAACTAGCGGGGGGTACCAAGAGACCCAGTACTTC. This gives the protein CASSPITSGGYQETQYF.

The V gene is TRBV6-1, the J gene TRBJ1-6; no clear D. Trimming shortened V by 2 bases and J by 7 bases, and 6 bases separated the two germline ends. The CDR3 sequence is 13 residues long. The germline V gene encodes CDR1 MNHNS and CDR2 SASEGT. The CDR3 sequence: CASSEIENSPLHF. In DNA, the CDR3 is TGTGCCAGCAGTGAAATAGAAAATTCACCCCTCCACTTT.

About this clone itself: Mismatch with germline at one junction end may stem from a read error. The chain has TRBV6-6 and TRBJ1-4; TRBD1 might be the D (6 bases). Per the germline V gene, CDR1 is MNHNY and CDR2 is SVGAGI (reference sequence). This CDR3 is built from 13 residues. The CDR3: CASKRGTNEKLFF. CDR3 DNA: TGTGCCAGCAAGAGGGGGACTAACGAAAAACTGTTTTTT.